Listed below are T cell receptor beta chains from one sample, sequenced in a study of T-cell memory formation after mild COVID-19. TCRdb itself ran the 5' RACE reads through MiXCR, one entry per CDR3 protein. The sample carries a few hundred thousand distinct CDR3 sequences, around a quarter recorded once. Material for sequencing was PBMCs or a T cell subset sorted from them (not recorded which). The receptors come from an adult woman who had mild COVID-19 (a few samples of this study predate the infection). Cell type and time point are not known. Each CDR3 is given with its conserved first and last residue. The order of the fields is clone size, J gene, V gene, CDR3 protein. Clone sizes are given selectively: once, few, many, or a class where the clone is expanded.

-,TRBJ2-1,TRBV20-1,CSARDLSGLDFYNEQFF
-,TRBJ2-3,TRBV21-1,CASTEGSSTDTQYF
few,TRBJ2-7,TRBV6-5,CASSYSTGLSSYEQYF
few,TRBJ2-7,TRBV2,CASCDRQIYEQYF
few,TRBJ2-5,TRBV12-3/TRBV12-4,CASSSPGLVVGTQYF
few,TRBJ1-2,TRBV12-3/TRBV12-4,CASSYGTGYGYTF
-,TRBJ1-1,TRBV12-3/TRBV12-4,CASSLSPGQRNTEAFF
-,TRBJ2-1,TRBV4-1,CASSQDGWSSSYNEQFF
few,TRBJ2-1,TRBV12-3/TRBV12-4,CASSAPRTGPSSSYNEQFF
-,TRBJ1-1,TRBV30,CAWRGDTSNTEAFF